This T cell receptor (beta chain) was recovered during a study of T cells in Graves' hyperthyroidism and ophthalmopathy. Study results and caveats: Blood also carried most thyroid clonotypes expanded above 0.001.

The investigators amplified TCR beta CDR3 regions from RNA transcripts. The TCR CDR3 was amplified in a first-round RT-PCR using the HTBI primer set. MiXCR was run by TCRdb on the multiplex PCR reads, yielding one entry per CDR3 protein. The table has about 280,000 distinct CDR3 sequences, around 25% seen once. Germline-derived CDR1 and CDR2 are MRHNA and SNTAGT. The CDR3 extends over 13 amino acids. Trimming stripped 2 bases from V and 1 base from J, with 2 bases between. Patients were aged 18 to 65, had disease duration under 2 months, and had newly diagnosed hyperthyroidism. Isolation of PBMCs was performed on 8.5 to 10 ml fresh peripheral blood. This clonotype has at least ten counts. Antigen unknown.

The receptor was isolated from a man aged 40-55 years with Graves' hyperthyroidism that later progressed to Graves' ophthalmopathy. This chain links TRBV6-4 with TRBJ2-2; D remains unclear. Material for sequencing was blood. The CDR3 protein is CASSDGNTGELFF. In DNA form, the CDR3 reads TGTGCCAGCAGTGACGGGAACACCGGGGAGCTGTTTTTT.